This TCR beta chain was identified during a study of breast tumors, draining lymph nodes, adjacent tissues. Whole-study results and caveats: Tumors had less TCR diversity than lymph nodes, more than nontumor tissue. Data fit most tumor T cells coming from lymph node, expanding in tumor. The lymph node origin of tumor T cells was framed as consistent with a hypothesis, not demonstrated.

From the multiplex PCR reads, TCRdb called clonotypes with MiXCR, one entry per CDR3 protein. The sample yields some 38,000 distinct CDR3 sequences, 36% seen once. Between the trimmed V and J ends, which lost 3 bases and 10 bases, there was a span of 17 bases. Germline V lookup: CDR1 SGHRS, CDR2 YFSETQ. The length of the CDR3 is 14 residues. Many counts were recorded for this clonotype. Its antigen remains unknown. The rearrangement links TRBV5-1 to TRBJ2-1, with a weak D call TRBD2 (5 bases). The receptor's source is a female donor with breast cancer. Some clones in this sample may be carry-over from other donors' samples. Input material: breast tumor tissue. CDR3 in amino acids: CASSSSPAGYEQFF. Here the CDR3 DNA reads TGCGCCAGCAGCTCATCCCCCGCGGGTTACGAGCAGTTCTTC. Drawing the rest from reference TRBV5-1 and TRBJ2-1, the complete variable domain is KAGVTQTPRYLIKTRGQQVTLSCSPISGHRSVSWYQQTPGQGLQFLFEYFSETQRNKGNFPGRFSGRQFSNSRSEMNVSTLELGDSALYLCASSSSPAGYEQFFGPGTRLTVL.